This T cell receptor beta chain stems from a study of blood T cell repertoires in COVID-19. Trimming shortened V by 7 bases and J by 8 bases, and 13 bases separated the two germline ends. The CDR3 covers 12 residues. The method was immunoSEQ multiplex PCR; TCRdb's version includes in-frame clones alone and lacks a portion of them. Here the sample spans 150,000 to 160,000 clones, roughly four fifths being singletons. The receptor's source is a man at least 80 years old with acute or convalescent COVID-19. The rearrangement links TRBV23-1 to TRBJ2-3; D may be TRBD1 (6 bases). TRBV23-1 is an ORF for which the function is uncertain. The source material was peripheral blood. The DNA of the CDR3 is TGCGCCAGCACAAACAGGGAAGGTACGCAGTATTTT. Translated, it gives CASTNREGTQYF.